The present entry profiles one T cell receptor (beta chain) with its context. These data are taken from a study of cytomegalovirus exposure and HLA in healthy donors. The V end lost 6 bases, the J end lost 4 bases, and 9 bases lay between the germline ends. The CDR3 has 13 residues. Germline assignment: CDR1 WSHSY and CDR2 SAAADI. Researchers ran the PCR with 60 Vbeta and 13 Jbeta primers. Assay used: immunoSEQ multiplex PCR; TCRdb lists only in-frame clones, some missing. The sample data list 40,000 to 50,000 clones. The chain joins TRBV10-2 to TRBJ1-4; D gene unclear. This TCR was sampled from a man aged 25 to 40 in good health and CMV-seronegative. Input material: PBMCs. CDR3 region: CASRGGNNEKLFF. As DNA, the CDR3 is TGCGCCAGCAGAGGCGGGAATAATGAAAAACTGTTTTTT.